One and the same sample provided the 31 T cell receptor beta chains below, sequenced in a study of blood T cell repertoires in COVID-19. Generated by immunoSEQ multiplex PCR, the TCRdb table keeps only in-frame clones and is missing some. The top ten clones hold approximately 4% of a sample with 150,000 to 200,000 clones, approximately 90% of them seen once. The sample comprised peripheral blood. These receptors came from a human donor in a cohort sampled during active COVID-19.

This clone was recorded only once. This chain links TRBV3-1 (or the pseudogene TRBV3-2) with TRBJ2-6, with 12 bases aligning to TRBD2. Germline V gives CDR1 LGHDT, CDR2 YNNKEL (reference sequence). The J segment lost 4 bases and the V segment lost 0 bases, leaving 7 bases of the junction unmatched. The length of the CDR3 is 19 residues. The CDR3 nucleotides read TGTGCCAGCAGCCAAGAGACTCTAGCGGGGGGGCTAGGGGCCAACGTCCTGACTTTC. The encoded protein is CASSQETLAGGLGANVLTF.

V and J are TRBV27 and TRBJ2-4; 15 bases are a match to TRBD2. With 9 bases clipped from V and 9 bases from J, the junction kept 6 bases outside the gene matches. The germline V gene has CDR1 MNHEY and CDR2 SMNVEV (reference sequence). This CDR3 contains 14 residues. Here the CDR3 DNA reads TGTGCCAGTCGGACTAGCGGGAGGGGGGGCATTCAGTACTTC. This gives the protein CASRTSGRGGIQYF.

This chain joins TRBV5-5 and TRBJ2-3, with TRBD2 identical over 13 bases. The CDR3 has 16 amino acids. CDR1 is SGHKS and CDR2 is YYEKEE in the germline V gene (reference sequence). V lost 3 bases, J lost 6 bases, and 7 bases stayed unmatched. CDR3 region: CASSSGLAGAADTQYF. DNA of the CDR3: TGTGCCAGCAGCTCCGGACTAGCGGGGGCGGCCGATACGCAGTATTTT. The full variable domain, completed using reference TRBV5-5 and TRBJ2-3, is DAGVTQSPTHLIKTRGQQVTLRCSPISGHKSVSWYQQVLGQGPQFIFQYYEKEERGRGNFPDRFSARQFPNYSSELNVNALLLGDSALYLCASSSGLAGAADTQYFGPGTRLTVL.

This clone was found once. The chain joins TRBV7-2 to TRBJ2-1; D perhaps matches TRBD2 (6 bases). The CDR3 runs to 17 residues. V lost 2 bases to trimming and J lost 7 bases, with 21 bases between them. Germline V gene lookup returns CDR1 SGHTA and CDR2 FQGNSA. The chain's CDR3 is CASSLLGLGTPGNEQFF. CDR3 DNA: TGTGCCAGCAGCTTACTTGGTCTAGGGACTCCGGGGAATGAGCAGTTCTTC.

In its sample, this clone was seen once. The chain combines TRBV9 with TRBJ2-2; TRBD1 is a possible D gene (6 bases). The germline V gene encodes CDR1 SGDLS and CDR2 YYNGEE. This CDR3 is 15 amino acids long. V dropped 3 bases and J dropped 4 bases, with 13 bases sitting between them. CDR3 region: CASSARDIGTGELFF. The CDR3 coding sequence is TGTGCCAGCAGCGCCCGGGACATAGGCACCGGGGAGCTGTTTTTT.

The chain carries TRBV6-2 or TRBV6-3 and TRBJ2-3; D unresolved. This CDR3 region has 16 residues. Per germline, CDR1 MNHEY and CDR2 SVGEGT. V was clipped by 6 bases and J by 0 bases, with 16 bases between them. The CDR3: CASSKIRRTSTDTQYF. CDR3 DNA sequence: TGTGCCAGCAGCAAAATTCGTAGAACTAGCACAGATACGCAGTATTTT.

The chain recombines TRBV7-9 with TRBJ1-2; D is unresolved. CDR3 length equals 14 residues. V was shortened by 5 bases and J by 6 bases, with 16 bases between the two germline ends. Per the germline V gene, CDR1 is SEHNR and CDR2 is FQNEAQ (reference sequence). Here the CDR3 reads CASSTTGIADGYTF. CDR3 in DNA: TGTGCCAGCAGCACTACCGGGATCGCGGATGGCTACACCTTC.

This chain joins TRBV4-1 and TRBJ2-3; perhaps TRBD2 as D (5 bases). The germline V gene encodes CDR1 MGHRA and CDR2 YSYEKL. V was cut by 2 bases and J by 3 bases, with 12 bases left in between. This CDR3 is 15 amino acids long. The CDR3 spells CASSQIGLTTDTQYF. In DNA, the CDR3 is TGCGCCAGCAGCCAAATAGGACTGACGACAGATACGCAGTATTTT.

This CDR3 reads CAWSTGTSGPGELFF. Written as DNA, the CDR3 is TGTGCCTGGAGTACCGGGACTAGCGGACCCGGGGAGCTGTTTTTT. J is TRBJ2-2 and V is TRBV30; 11 bases map to TRBD2. The CDR3 sequence is 15 residues long. From germline, CDR1 is GTSNPN and CDR2 SVGIG (reference sequence). Trimming at V came to 2 bases and at J to 6 bases, leaving 5 bases not matched to a gene.

The chain uses TRBV9 and TRBJ2-1; TRBD1 agrees at 8 bases. The trim removed 4 bases at V and 6 bases at J, leaving 9 bases unmatched. This CDR3 contains 15 residues. Germline V gene sequence: CDR1 SGDLS, CDR2 YYNGEE. CDR3 amino acids: CASSPQGAATNEQFF. The CDR3 nucleotides read TGTGCCAGCAGCCCTCAGGGGGCGGCCACCAATGAGCAGTTCTTC.

In nucleotides, the CDR3 is TGTGCCAGCAGCGTGGGACTAGCGGGGGCAGATACGCAGTATTTT. This translates into CASSVGLAGADTQYF. The gene calls are TRBV9 and TRBJ2-3, with 14 bases fitting TRBD2. The germline gives CDR1 SGDLS, CDR2 YYNGEE. J was trimmed by 4 bases and V by 2 bases; bases with no gene match: 0. The CDR3 length is 15 residues.

In DNA, the CDR3 is TGTGCCTGGACCGGACAGGGAGGGTTTGGCTACGAGCAGTACTTC. Residues: CAWTGQGGFGYEQYF. The J gene is TRBJ2-7, the V gene TRBV30, with D possibly TRBD1 on 8 matching bases. Looked up from germline, CDR1 is GTSNPN and CDR2 is SVGIG (reference sequence). The CDR3 loop spans 15 amino acids. V was cut by 4 bases and J by 3 bases, with 19 bases left in between.

V gene TRBV5-1 combines with J gene TRBJ2-2; TRBD1 agrees at 8 bases. The germline V gene encodes CDR1 SGHRS and CDR2 YFSETQ. This CDR3 comprises 15 residues. The V segment lost 3 bases and the J segment 1 base; nucleotides outside the gene matches: 2. This chain's CDR3 is CASSSGQGNTGELFF. The CDR3 DNA reads TGCGCCAGCAGCTCAGGACAGGGGAACACCGGGGAGCTGTTTTTT.

The V and J genes are TRBV5-6 and TRBJ2-7, with D perhaps TRBD1 (6 bases). Germline V gene sequence: CDR1 SGHDT, CDR2 YYEEEE. The CDR3 is 14 residues long. The V end lost 5 bases, the J end lost 4 bases, and 16 bases lay between the germline ends. The CDR3 loop is CASRKQGVIYEQYF. The CDR3 DNA sequence: TGTGCCAGCAGAAAACAGGGTGTTATTTACGAGCAGTACTTC. The complete variable domain, with remaining parts taken from reference TRBV5-6 and TRBJ2-7, reads DAGVTQSPTHLIKTRGQQVTLRCSPKSGHDTVSWYQQALGQGPQFIFQYYEEEERQRGNFPDRFSGHQFPNYSSELNVNALLLGDSALYLCASRKQGVIYEQYFGPGTRLTVT.

This clone was observed a single time. The genes are TRBV4-1 and TRBJ1-2, with D uncertain. CDR1 is MGHRA and CDR2 is YSYEKL in the germline V gene. V lost 0 bases and J 1 base, leaving 9 bases between the germline ends. The CDR3 consists of 15 residues. CDR3 loop: CASSQEAVINYGYTF. CDR3 coding DNA: TGCGCCAGCAGCCAAGAAGCTGTCATTAACTATGGCTACACCTTC.

V and J are TRBV6-1 and TRBJ1-5; D is unclear. The V gene lost 0 bases and the J gene lost 11 bases, with 20 bases spanning the gap. In germline, CDR1 is MNHNS, CDR2 SASEGT. CDR3 size: 16 residues. The CDR3 nucleotides are TGTGCCAGCAGTGAAGCGCAGCGGCCGGTCTCTAGAGCCCAGCATTTT. This translates into CASSEAQRPVSRAQHF.

The chain joins TRBV11-2 to TRBJ2-5; tentatively, D is TRBD2 (6 bases). The CDR3 totals 13 residues. Germline V CDR1 and CDR2: SGHAT, FQNNGV. The V end was cut by 1 base, the J end by 8 bases, with 11 bases between. The CDR3 region is CASSLAWRETQYF. The CDR3 DNA follows: TGTGCCAGCAGCTTAGCTTGGCGGGAAACCCAGTACTTC.

This clone was counted once. The chain combines TRBV7-9 with TRBJ2-7; weak D call: TRBD1 (6 bases). With 1 base removed from V and 4 bases from J, the gap between germline ends came to 14 bases. The CDR3 is made up of 15 amino acids. Germline CDR1 SEHNR, CDR2 FQNEAQ (reference sequence). Written as DNA, the CDR3 is TGTGCCAGCAGCTTAGTAAGCAGGGGTACGTACGAGCAGTACTTC. Amino acid sequence: CASSLVSRGTYEQYF.

The V call is TRBV18, the J call TRBJ1-1, with 7 bases fitting TRBD1. The germline V gene has CDR1 KGHSH and CDR2 LQKENI. The V and J ends lost 3 bases and 0 bases, in that order; junction bases with no gene match: 4. This CDR3 comprises 15 residues. The CDR3 coding sequence is TGTGCCAGCTCACCGGGGACAGACATGAACACTGAAGCTTTCTTT. Protein product: CASSPGTDMNTEAFF.

This chain uses TRBV5-1 with TRBJ2-1; 9 bases fit TRBD1. Germline V lookup: CDR1 SGHRS, CDR2 YFSETQ. J was trimmed by 5 bases and V by 4 bases; bases with no gene match: 4. The CDR3 has 14 residues. Here the CDR3 DNA reads TGCGCCAGCAGCGCGAGACAGGGGGACAATGAGCAGTTCTTC. It encodes CASSARQGDNEQFF. Full variable domain (remainder filled in from reference TRBV5-1 and TRBJ2-1): KAGVTQTPRYLIKTRGQQVTLSCSPISGHRSVSWYQQTPGQGLQFLFEYFSETQRNKGNFPGRFSGRQFSNSRSEMNVSTLELGDSALYLCASSARQGDNEQFFGPGTRLTVL.

The rearrangement joins TRBV28 to TRBJ1-2; 7 positions match TRBD1. Per the germline V gene, CDR1 is MDHEN and CDR2 is SYDVKM. V lost 1 base and J lost 8; bases outside the gene matches: 7. The CDR3 is 14 residues long. In DNA form, the CDR3 reads TGTGCCAGCAGTTTATCGCAGGGGGTGGGCGGCTACACCTTC. This codes for CASSLSQGVGGYTF.

The gene calls are TRBV2 and TRBJ1-2; TRBD1 matches 8 bases. J was trimmed by 8 bases and V by 8 bases; bases with no gene match: 10. The CDR3 spans 13 residues. The germline gives CDR1 SNHLY, CDR2 FYNNEI. The CDR3 region has the DNA TGTGCCAGCGGCGACAGGGGCCTACGGGGCTACACCTTC. Translation: CASGDRGLRGYTF.

This clone was seen a single time. This sample also contains other DNA sequences that code for the same CDR3. The genes are TRBV5-5 and TRBJ2-7; 8 bases match TRBD2. Germline V gives CDR1 SGHKS, CDR2 YYEKEE (reference sequence). The CDR3 is made up of 15 amino acids. The trim removed 0 bases at V and 0 bases at J, leaving 2 bases unmatched. Here the CDR3 DNA reads TGTGCCAGCAGCTTGGGGGGGACTAGCTCCTACGAGCAGTACTTC. It translates to CASSLGGTSSYEQYF.

A note on this clone: Other DNA variants within this sample encode the same CDR3. The gene calls are TRBV5-1 and TRBJ2-7, with D perhaps matching TRBD1 (6 bases). Germline-derived CDR1 and CDR2 are SGHRS and YFSETQ. The germline V and J ends were trimmed by 0 bases and 4 bases, with 11 bases remaining between them. The CDR3 length is 14 residues. The chain's CDR3 is CASSLVAGEYEQYF. The CDR3 coding sequence is TGCGCCAGCAGCTTGGTCGCAGGGGAATACGAGCAGTACTTC.

V usage is TRBV5-1 and J usage is TRBJ1-1; 7 nucleotides match TRBD1. The germline V gene has CDR1 SGHRS and CDR2 YFSETQ. The J segment lost 3 bases and the V segment lost 6 bases, leaving 2 bases of the junction unmatched. This CDR3 spans 12 amino acids. CDR3 DNA sequence: TGCGCCAGCAAGGGGGCGGACACTGAAGCTTTCTTT. Translating gives CASKGADTEAFF.

This chain uses TRBV5-5 with TRBJ1-4; 9 bases fit TRBD1. Germline-derived CDR1 and CDR2 are SGHKS and YYEKEE (reference sequence). The CDR3 extends over 15 amino acids. Unmatched junction bases numbered 2, after V lost 0 bases and J lost 5 bases. The CDR3 is CASSLGGTGNEKLFF. CDR3 sequence (DNA): TGTGCCAGCAGCTTGGGCGGGACAGGGAATGAAAAACTGTTTTTT.

This clone has only one observation. The rearrangement joins TRBV3-1 (or the pseudogene TRBV3-2) to TRBJ2-5; 14 bases agree with TRBD2. V dropped 2 bases and J dropped 7; count of bases not matched to a gene: 6. The CDR3 is 16 amino acids. Germline V gene data show CDR1 as LGHDT and CDR2 as YNNKEL (reference sequence). The CDR3 loop is CASSQISGTSGGTQYF. CDR3 DNA: TGTGCCAGCAGCCAAATTTCCGGGACTAGCGGGGGGACCCAGTACTTC.

This clone was observed a single time. The rearrangement uses TRBV4-3 and TRBJ1-1, with TRBD1 matching 7 bases. The CDR3 loop spans 14 amino acids. The germline gives CDR1 LGHNA, CDR2 YSLEER. The J segment lost 6 bases and the V segment lost 1 base, leaving 5 bases of the junction unmatched. CDR3 bases: TGCGCCAGCAGCCAAGCAAAGGGGGCCCCTGAAGCTTTCTTT. Translating it yields CASSQAKGAPEAFF.

This chain joins TRBV9 and TRBJ2-7; weak D call: TRBD1 (6 bases). This CDR3 has 14 residues. The V end was cut by 2 bases, the J end by 3 bases, with 12 bases between. Germline V gene lookup returns CDR1 SGDLS and CDR2 YYNGEE. The CDR3 nucleotides are TGTGCCAGCAGCGTGGCAGGGGAGAGCTACGAGCAGTACTTC. It is translated as CASSVAGESYEQYF.

On this clone itself: A read error may produce the germline difference seen at one junction end. The rearrangement uses TRBV7-7 and TRBJ1-4; 10 bases map to TRBD1. Germline V gives CDR1 SSHAT, CDR2 FNYEAQ (reference sequence). The CDR3 spans 13 residues. The CDR3 DNA sequence: TGTGCTAGCAGCTCCCGACAGGGGGCGAGACTGTTTTTT. Translated, it gives CASSSRQGARLFF. Using reference TRBV7-7 and TRBJ1-4 for the parts outside the CDR3, the full variable domain is GAGVSQSPRYKVTKRGQDVTLRCDPISSHATLYWYQQALGQGPEFLTYFNYEAQPDKSGLPSDRFSAERPEGSISTLTIQRTEQRDSAMYRCASSSRQGARLFFGSGTQLSVL.

The V and J genes are TRBV28 and TRBJ2-7; D perhaps matches TRBD2 (5 bases). In germline, CDR1 is MDHEN, CDR2 SYDVKM. Between the trimmed V and J ends, which lost 4 bases and 7 bases, there was a span of 8 bases. The CDR3 runs 11 residues. The CDR3 spells CASSWRREQYF. CDR3 sequence (DNA): TGTGCCAGCAGTTGGAGGCGGGAGCAGTACTTC.